One sample yielded the 28 T cell receptor beta chains listed below, sequenced in a study of cytomegalovirus exposure and HLA in healthy donors. The primer mix had 60 Vbeta and 13 Jbeta primers. TCRdb's copy holds only in-frame clones and misses some; the assay was immunoSEQ multiplex PCR. The sample carries 150,000 to 200,000 clones, around 80% recorded once. What was sequenced was PBMCs. These receptors all come from a woman aged 40 to 50 in good health and CMV-seropositive.

This clone was counted only a few times. The rearrangement links TRBV29-1 to TRBJ2-1; 9 nucleotides match TRBD2. The J segment lost 5 bases and the V segment lost 5 bases, leaving 13 bases of the junction unmatched. CDR3 length: 16 amino acids. The germline gives CDR1 SQVTM, CDR2 ANQGSEA. CDR3 in DNA: TGCAGCGTTTCCAATAGCGGCGGGAGGGCCCACAATGAGCAGTTCTTC. Protein sequence: CSVSNSGGRAHNEQFF.

This chain connects TRBV10-3 to TRBJ1-1, with 7 bases matching TRBD1. J gave up 0 bases and V 2 bases, and 3 bases lay outside the gene matches. The CDR3 loop spans 15 amino acids. Looked up from germline, CDR1 is ENHRY and CDR2 is SYGVKD. This CDR3 is CAISEAGQLNTEAFF. The CDR3 DNA sequence: TGTGCCATCAGTGAGGCGGGACAGTTGAACACTGAAGCTTTCTTT.

The CDR3 spells CAWRTGVGQETQYF. Written as DNA, the CDR3 is TGTGCCTGGAGGACCGGGGTGGGCCAAGAGACCCAGTACTTC. The V call is TRBV30, the J call TRBJ2-5, with a possible D match to TRBD2 (5 bases). In germline, CDR1 is GTSNPN, CDR2 SVGIG (reference sequence). The length of the CDR3 is 14 residues. V lost 3 bases and J 1 base, leaving 12 bases between the germline ends.

J is TRBJ1-2 and V is TRBV7-2; D is uncertain. Looked up from germline, CDR1 is SGHTA and CDR2 is FQGNSA. The CDR3 contains 13 residues. V was shortened by 2 bases and J by 6 bases, with 10 bases between the two germline ends. The CDR3 DNA reads TGTGCCAGCAGCTTAAGGCGCGGGGATGGCTACACCTTC. The encoded protein is CASSLRRGDGYTF.

This rearrangement joins TRBV19 to TRBJ1-5, with TRBD1 matching over 8 bases. Germline trimming cut 0 bases from V and 5 bases from J; bases unmatched to any gene: 6. The CDR3 consists of 16 residues. Germline lookup yields CDR1 LNHDA and CDR2 SQIVND (reference sequence). The CDR3 sequence: CASSIEGTGNHQPQHF. In DNA, the CDR3 is TGTGCCAGTAGTATAGAGGGGACAGGCAACCATCAGCCCCAGCATTTT.

V gene TRBV5-1 combines with J gene TRBJ2-7; no definite D call. The CDR3 runs to 14 residues. From germline, CDR1 is SGHRS and CDR2 YFSETQ. V lost 2 bases and J 2 bases, leaving 11 bases between the germline ends. In DNA, the CDR3 is TGCGCCAGCAGCTTAACGGTTTTTACCTACGAGCAGTACTTC. As protein: CASSLTVFTYEQYF.

This clone has just a few counts. This chain connects TRBV14 to TRBJ2-5, with D perhaps matching TRBD1 (5 bases). The CDR3 is made up of 15 amino acids. Trimming removed 1 base at V and 2 bases at J, with 11 bases between. Germline V gene sequence: CDR1 SGHDN, CDR2 FVKESK. The CDR3 sequence is CASSQGQGDQETQYF. CDR3 sequence (DNA): TGTGCCAGCAGCCAAGGGCAAGGGGATCAAGAGACCCAGTACTTC.

The chain uses TRBV5-8 and TRBJ1-5; the D gene is possibly TRBD1 (6 bases). Trimming shortened V by 4 bases and J by 3 bases, and 8 bases separated the two germline ends. The germline CDR1 and CDR2 sequences are SGHTS and YDEGEE. The CDR3 loop spans 13 amino acids. CDR3 DNA: TGTGCCAGCAGCCCGGGACACAATCAGCCCCAGCATTTT. This gives the protein CASSPGHNQPQHF.

This CDR3 reads CASSPYRGNQPQHF. CDR3 DNA: TGTGCCAGCTCACCTTACAGGGGGAATCAGCCCCAGCATTTT. The chain recombines TRBV18 with TRBJ1-5; TRBD1 aligns across 8 bases. V trimming: 3 bases; J trimming: 4 bases; junction bases outside the gene matches: 2. The CDR3 runs to 14 residues. Germline V gene sequence: CDR1 KGHSH, CDR2 LQKENI. Supplemented by reference TRBV18 and TRBJ1-5, the full variable domain reads NAGVMQNPRHLVRRRGQEARLRCSPMKGHSHVYWYRQLPEEGLKFMVYLQKENIIDESGMPKERFSAEFPKEGPSILRIQQVVRGDSAAYFCASSPYRGNQPQHFGDGTRLSIL.

DNA of the CDR3: TGCGCCAGTTGGCCGGGACAGGCCCGCGCTGATGGCTACACCTTC. Translated: CASWPGQARADGYTF. V and J are TRBV5-1 and TRBJ1-2; TRBD1 matches at 8 bases. CDR1 and CDR2 from the germline V gene are SGHRS and YFSETQ. This CDR3 has 15 residues. V lost 8 bases and J lost 6; bases outside the gene matches: 15.

The table lists this clone with a count of one. The chain combines TRBV5-8 with TRBJ1-1; possible D gene TRBD1, 6 bases. With 4 bases removed from V and 4 bases from J, the gap between germline ends came to 17 bases. This CDR3 is 15 amino acids long. Germline V gives CDR1 SGHTS, CDR2 YDEGEE. CDR3 nucleotide sequence: TGTGCCAGCAGCCGAAACAGGGACGGGGCCACTGAAGCTTTCTTT. This codes for CASSRNRDGATEAFF. Filled out from reference TRBV5-8 and TRBJ1-1, the complete variable domain reads EAGVTQSPTHLIKTRGQQATLRCSPISGHTSVYWYQQALGLGLQFLLWYDEGEERNRGNFPPRFSGRQFPNYSSELNVNALELEDSALYLCASSRNRDGATEAFFGQGTRLTVV.

This clone was observed a few times. J is TRBJ2-2 and V is TRBV28; 8 bases map to TRBD1. The CDR3 contains 13 residues. V shed 6 bases and J 8 bases; nucleotides not matched to a gene: 5. CDR1 MDHEN and CDR2 SYDVKM come from the germline V gene. The CDR3 loop is CASRPGGPGELFF. CDR3 in DNA: TGTGCCAGCAGGCCAGGGGGCCCTGGGGAGCTGTTTTTT.

As concerns this clone: Relative to the germline gene, one junction end is altered; a read error may explain this. V and J are TRBV28 and TRBJ2-7, with a possible D match to TRBD1 (6 bases). The CDR3 is 12 residues long. CDR1 MDHEN and CDR2 SYDVKM come from the germline V gene. CDR3 residues: CASSLRATGQNF. DNA for the CDR3: TGTGCCAGCAGTCTCCGAGCAACAGGGCAGAACTTC.

The chain couples TRBV13 to TRBJ2-5, with D possibly TRBD1 on 5 matching bases. The ends were cut back, 4 bases at V and 2 bases at J, with 11 bases in the middle. The CDR3 extends over 14 amino acids. Per the germline V gene, CDR1 is PRHDT and CDR2 is FYEKMQ (reference sequence). The CDR3 spells CASSYRQRQETQYF. The CDR3 coding sequence is TGTGCCAGCAGCTACCGACAGAGGCAAGAGACCCAGTACTTC.

This chain uses TRBV2 with TRBJ1-4; no reliable D call. V dropped 4 bases and J dropped 5 bases, with 14 bases sitting between them. This CDR3 comprises 15 residues. CDR1 SNHLY and CDR2 FYNNEI come from the germline V gene. The CDR3 DNA sequence: TGTGCCAGCAGTGCTTTGGGCCTTATGAATGAAAAACTGTTTTTT. It codes for CASSALGLMNEKLFF. The whole variable domain, filled in from reference TRBV2 and TRBJ1-4, reads EPEVTQTPSHQVTQMGQEVILRCVPISNHLYFYWYRQILGQKVEFLVSFYNNEISEKSEIFDDQFSVERPDGSNFTLKIRSTKLEDSAMYFCASSALGLMNEKLFFGSGTQLSVL.

This clone was recorded once. The rearrangement joins TRBV4-2 to TRBJ2-5, with TRBD2 matching 11 bases. Unmatched junction bases numbered 10, after V lost 0 bases and J lost 4 bases. This CDR3 is 18 amino acids long. Germline V gene data show CDR1 as LGHNA and CDR2 as YNFKEQ. The CDR3 spells CASSQEPVAGGPSETQYF. CDR3 nucleotides: TGTGCCAGCAGCCAAGAACCAGTAGCGGGAGGGCCATCAGAGACCCAGTACTTC.

This sequence joins TRBV29-1 and TRBJ1-1, with D possibly matching TRBD1 (5 bases). There are 13 residues in the CDR3. Germline V gives CDR1 SQVTM, CDR2 ANQGSEA. Trimming removed 3 bases at V and 8 bases at J, with 16 bases between. The CDR3 DNA sequence: TGCAGCGTTGATACCGGGGGGTTTACCGAAGCTTTCTTT. This codes for CSVDTGGFTEAFF.

The chain uses TRBV6-5 and TRBJ2-5; 7 bases agree with TRBD1. Trimming removed 6 bases from V and 0 bases from J; junction bases left unmatched: 7. The CDR3 contains 15 residues. Looked up from germline, CDR1 is MNHEY and CDR2 is SVGAGI. CDR3 bases: TGTGCCAGCAGAAGGGACAGCTTGTACCAAGAGACCCAGTACTTC. This sequence encodes CASRRDSLYQETQYF.

As regards this clone: The same CDR3 can be traced to other DNA sequences in this sample. V usage is TRBV18 and J usage is TRBJ2-7; TRBD1 matches at 7 bases. The CDR3 is made up of 14 amino acids. The trim removed 4 bases at V and 3 bases at J, leaving 6 bases unmatched. Germline V CDR1 and CDR2: KGHSH, LQKENI. CDR3 coding DNA: TGTGCCAGCTCACGACCGGGACAGATCTACGAGCAGTACTTC. Its translation: CASSRPGQIYEQYF. Combining the CDR3 with reference TRBV18 and TRBJ2-7 gives the whole variable domain NAGVMQNPRHLVRRRGQEARLRCSPMKGHSHVYWYRQLPEEGLKFMVYLQKENIIDESGMPKERFSAEFPKEGPSILRIQQVVRGDSAAYFCASSRPGQIYEQYFGPGTRLTVT.

In DNA, the CDR3 is TGTGCCAGCAGCTTAAGTGGGGTCAGGGGGACAGATACGCAGTATTTT. This sequence encodes CASSLSGVRGTDTQYF. This chain links TRBV7-3 with TRBJ2-3; 7 positions agree with TRBD1. Germline V gives CDR1 SGHTA, CDR2 FQGTGA. V dropped 1 base and J dropped 3; count of bases not matched to a gene: 7. CDR3 size: 16 residues.

This rearrangement joins TRBV7-3 to TRBJ2-1; 11 bases match TRBD2. V lost 4 bases to trimming and J lost 7 bases; unmatched junction nucleotides: 6. CDR1 is SGHTA, CDR2 FQGTGA, per germline. The CDR3 contains 15 residues. The CDR3 bases are TGTGCCAGCAGCTCACTAGCGGGAGCTTGGAATGAGCAGTTCTTC. This sequence encodes CASSSLAGAWNEQFF.

As DNA, the CDR3 is TGTGCCAGCAGCTTAGGAGCGGGAGAGGCCTACGAGCAGTACTTC. Residues: CASSLGAGEAYEQYF. This sequence joins TRBV7-2 and TRBJ2-7; 8 bases line up with TRBD2. Trimming cost V 1 base and J 2 bases; bases outside gene matches: 4. CDR1 is SGHTA, CDR2 FQGNSA, per germline. The CDR3 covers 15 residues.

J is TRBJ1-1 and V is TRBV10-3; TRBD1 might be the D (6 bases). This CDR3 has 15 residues. V was clipped by 2 bases and J by 2 bases, with 12 bases between them. Germline values: CDR1 ENHRY, CDR2 SYGVKD. DNA of the CDR3: TGTGCCATCAGTGAGCAGACAGGCCGCAACACTGAAGCTTTCTTT. It codes for CAISEQTGRNTEAFF.

In its sample, this clone was seen a few times. The V and J genes are TRBV29-1 and TRBJ1-2; unclear D gene. Germline V CDR1 and CDR2: SQVTM, ANQGSEA. With 3 bases removed from V and 2 bases from J, the gap between germline ends came to 4 bases. The CDR3 sequence is 11 residues long. The CDR3 DNA sequence: TGCAGCGTTGACCAAAACTATGGCTACACCTTC. Protein: CSVDQNYGYTF.

The chain links TRBV19 to TRBJ1-5; D is ambiguous. The V and J ends lost 5 bases and 5 bases respectively, with 13 bases between them. Per the germline V gene, CDR1 is LNHDA and CDR2 is SQIVND (reference sequence). This CDR3 has 14 amino acids. For the CDR3, the DNA is TGTGCCAGTAGTGTATTGTCGTCAGATCAGCCCCAGCATTTT. As protein: CASSVLSSDQPQHF.

V is TRBV29-1 and J is TRBJ1-2, with 7 bases that match TRBD1. V was pared by 4 bases and J by 3 bases, with 8 bases of the junction left unmatched. This CDR3 contains 14 residues. Germline V gene data show CDR1 as SQVTM and CDR2 as ANQGSEA. CDR3 in amino acids: CSVVGRGRDYGYTF. The CDR3 DNA reads TGCAGCGTTGTAGGTAGGGGGCGCGACTATGGCTACACCTTC.

The J gene is TRBJ2-7, the V gene TRBV7-8, with D possibly being TRBD1 (6 bases). CDR1 and CDR2 from the germline V gene are SGHVS and FQNEAQ. The germline V and J ends were trimmed by 5 bases and 2 bases, with 16 bases remaining between them. CDR3 length: 15 residues. The CDR3 DNA reads as TGTGCCAGCAGCCCGGACAGTTCCAATCCCTACGAGCAGTACTTC. Amino acids: CASSPDSSNPYEQYF.

V gene TRBV13 combines with J gene TRBJ1-5; 9 nucleotides line up with TRBD1. Germline CDR1 PRHDT, CDR2 FYEKMQ (reference sequence). With V trimmed by 1 base and J by 4 bases, 2 bases remained unmatched. This CDR3 has 15 amino acids. DNA of the CDR3: TGTGCCAGCAGCTTAGCTGGGACAGGGAATCAGCCCCAGCATTTT. The encoded protein is CASSLAGTGNQPQHF.